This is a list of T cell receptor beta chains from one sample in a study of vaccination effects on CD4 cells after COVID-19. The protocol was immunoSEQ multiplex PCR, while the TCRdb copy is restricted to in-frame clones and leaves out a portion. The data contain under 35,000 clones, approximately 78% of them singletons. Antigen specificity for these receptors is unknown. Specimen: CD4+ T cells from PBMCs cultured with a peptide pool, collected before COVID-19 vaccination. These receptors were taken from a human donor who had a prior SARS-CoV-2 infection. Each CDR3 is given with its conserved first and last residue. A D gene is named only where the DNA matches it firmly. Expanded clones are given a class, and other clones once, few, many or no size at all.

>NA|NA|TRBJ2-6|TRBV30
CASESSGANVLTF
TGTGCCTCGGAGAGCTCTGGGGCCAACGTCCTGACTTTC
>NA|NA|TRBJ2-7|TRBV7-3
CASSFPYEQYF
TGTGCCAGCAGCTTCCCGTACGAGCAGTACTTC
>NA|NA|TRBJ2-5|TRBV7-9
CASSPTRDSRATQYF
TGTGCCAGCAGCCCGACCAGAGACAGCCGGGCGACCCAGTACTTC
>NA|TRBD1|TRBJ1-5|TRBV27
CASRKLDRGGNQPQHF
TGTGCCAGCAGGAAACTCGACAGGGGAGGCAATCAGCCCCAGCATTTT
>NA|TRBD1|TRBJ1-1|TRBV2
CASSEPDRGNTEAFF
TGTGCCAGCAGTGAGCCGGACAGGGGGAACACTGAAGCTTTCTTT
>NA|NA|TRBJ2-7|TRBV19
CASSIGGVRGHEQYF
TGTGCCAGTAGTATAGGAGGAGTGCGGGGCCACGAGCAGTACTTC
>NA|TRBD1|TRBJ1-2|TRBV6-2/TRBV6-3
CASSPQGDRGGYGYTF
TGTGCCAGCAGTCCACAGGGGGACCGAGGCGGCTATGGCTACACCTTC
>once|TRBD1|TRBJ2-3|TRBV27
CASSLSTGVSTDTQYF
TGTGCCAGCAGTTTATCGACAGGGGTCAGCACAGATACGCAGTATTTT
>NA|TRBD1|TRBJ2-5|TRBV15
CATSPGQERETQYF
TGTGCCACCTCTCCGGGACAGGAAAGGGAGACCCAGTACTTC
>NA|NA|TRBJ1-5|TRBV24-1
CATSELGGEYSNQPQHF
TGTGCCACCAGTGAGTTGGGGGGCGAATATAGCAATCAGCCCCAGCATTTT